This T cell receptor (beta chain) emerged from a study of cytomegalovirus exposure and HLA in healthy donors. Study summary: Ancestry clustering placed around four fifths of a few hundred genotyped donors in the Caucasian-associated cluster.

The CDR3 sequence is 14 residues long. Trimming shortened V by 4 bases and J by 5 bases, and 12 bases separated the two germline ends. Germline values: CDR1 SGHRS, CDR2 YFSETQ. Use of 60 Vbeta and 13 Jbeta primers characterized the PCR. The repertoire was sequenced with immunoSEQ multiplex PCR; TCRdb's copy has only in-frame clones and lacks some. The table lists 150,000 to 200,000 clones, 62% of them singletons. This clone appeared a few times. Its antigen remains unknown. Study-wide points: Most TCR sequences were seen very rarely across donors, but some public TCRs occurred in many. Later on, a genetic analysis was performed. It linked a missense variant in DCLRE1C with V- and J-gene trimming of TCR beta. Most of the CMV-associated TCR beta chains (in a later analysis) appeared to be HLA-restricted.

The sample taken for sequencing was PBMCs. This sequence joins TRBV5-1 and TRBJ2-2; possibly TRBD2 for D (6 bases). The TCR comes from a man aged 35-49 years in good health and CMV-seronegative. The CDR3 sequence: CASSPGTVTGELFF. The DNA of the CDR3 is TGCGCCAGCAGCCCCGGGACTGTAACCGGGGAGCTGTTTTTT.